Listed below are T cell receptor beta chains from one sample, sequenced in a study of beta chain features in type 1 diabetes. Data came from immunoSEQ multiplex PCR; TCRdb stores just in-frame clones and leaves some out. The sample carries 300,000 to 400,000 clones, roughly 12% recorded once. Input material: naive CD4+ T cells from blood. These receptors were collected from a young man in good health. Both conserved end residues are part of each CDR3.

15	TRBJ1-1	TRBV4-2	CASSHGTGEYTEAFF
18	TRBJ2-1	TRBV15	CATSRDQFASGRRDEQFF
14	TRBJ1-5	TRBV6-6	CASSLDRERQPQHF
13	TRBJ1-1	TRBV6-1	CASSLDRATEAFF
16	TRBJ1-1	TRBV7-2	CASSSRRVAAHTEAFF
11	TRBJ2-2	TRBV19	CASSGSRELFF
16	TRBJ2-7	TRBV28	CASSTRAGGGAYEQYF
13	TRBJ2-7	TRBV2	CASREDRGQEQYF
17	TRBJ2-4	TRBV11-1	CASSETYSGRAPDIQYF
15	TRBJ2-7	TRBV18	CASSPRQVLSYEQYF
13	TRBJ1-1	TRBV11-2	CASSLRTDRGAFF
14	TRBJ2-3	TRBV18	CASSPGGGTDTQYF
16	TRBJ2-5	TRBV15	CATSRARQGLAETQYF
10	TRBJ1-2	TRBV20-1	CSAGGQGYTF
13	TRBJ2-1	TRBV6-6	CASSASTGNEQFF
15	TRBJ1-3	TRBV15	CATSRDGTGGNTIYF
15	TRBJ2-2	TRBV28	CASNPDRSYGGELFF
16	TRBJ2-3	TRBV4-3	CASSQGAGGYTDTQYF
17	TRBJ2-7	TRBV4-1	CASSPGVGIRNSYEQYF
16	TRBJ1-2	TRBV28	CASSSPTAQVNYGYTF
16	TRBJ1-2	TRBV7-2	CARPKVPGQILYGYTF
13	TRBJ2-2	TRBV5-4	CASSHFNTGELFF
13	TRBJ2-7	TRBV28	CASKLQGADEQYF
14	TRBJ2-4	TRBV5-4	CASSRGQDQNIQYF
15	TRBJ2-5	TRBV5-4	CASSLRLAGEETQYF
15	TRBJ2-7	TRBV4-3	CASSGKKAGEGEQYF
13	TRBJ2-2	TRBV30	CAWSQGRSGELFF
13	TRBJ2-7	TRBV18	CASSTGTEYEQYF
13	TRBJ2-1	TRBV7-9	CASSGTGGNEQFF
14	TRBJ2-1	TRBV6-5	CASSYSIRAGGSFF
16	TRBJ2-1	TRBV25-1	CASSGGTSGSRHEQFF
17	TRBJ2-2	TRBV7-9	CASRPTGLAGEAGELFF
13	TRBJ2-1	TRBV7-2	CASSWGLVNEQFF
12	TRBJ1-2	TRBV29-1	CSVGEATSGYTF
14	TRBJ1-5	TRBV14	CASSETGAYQPQHF
11	TRBJ1-1	TRBV28	CASTRGLEAFF
12	TRBJ1-5	TRBV7-3	CASSFPGQPQHF
14	TRBJ2-2	TRBV10-3	CASKGTELTGELFF
18	TRBJ2-3	TRBV7-9	CASSLARALAGAKDTQYF
15	TRBJ1-2	TRBV7-9	CASSSEGSRRYGYTF
17	TRBJ1-6	TRBV18	CASSPRSGQGASSPLHF
16	TRBJ2-3	TRBV29-1	CSVERLAGGPGDTQYF